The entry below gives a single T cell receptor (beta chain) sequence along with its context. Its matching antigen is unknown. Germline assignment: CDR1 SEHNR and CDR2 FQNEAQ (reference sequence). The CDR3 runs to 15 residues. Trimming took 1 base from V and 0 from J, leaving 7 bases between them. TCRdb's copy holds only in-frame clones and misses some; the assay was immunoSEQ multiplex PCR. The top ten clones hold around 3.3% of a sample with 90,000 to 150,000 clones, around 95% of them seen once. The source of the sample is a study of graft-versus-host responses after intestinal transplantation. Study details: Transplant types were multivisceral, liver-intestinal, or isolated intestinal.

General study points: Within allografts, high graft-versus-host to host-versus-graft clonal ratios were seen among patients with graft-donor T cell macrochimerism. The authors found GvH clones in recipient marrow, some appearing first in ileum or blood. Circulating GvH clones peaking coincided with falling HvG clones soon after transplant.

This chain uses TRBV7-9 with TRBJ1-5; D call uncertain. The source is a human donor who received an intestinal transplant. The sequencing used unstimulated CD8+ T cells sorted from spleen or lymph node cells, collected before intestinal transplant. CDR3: CASSLEGYSNQPQHF. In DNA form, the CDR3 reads TGTGCCAGCAGCTTAGAAGGCTATAGCAATCAGCCCCAGCATTTT.